This section outlines one T cell receptor beta chain sequence together with its context. Its antigen is still unknown. There are 14 residues in the CDR3. Trimming removed 0 bases at V and 4 bases at J, with 4 bases between. Per germline, CDR1 MNHEY and CDR2 SVGAGI. The entry originates in a study of T cell responses to AZD1222 COVID-19 vaccine. Study overall: Pooled together were second doses at about 4 or about 12 weeks. Study findings and constraints: The CD4 TCRs associated with vaccination extended across spike and predominated at 160-218 and 743-854. Close to half of spike-specific TCRs reportedly recognize unmutated variant regions.

Sequencing was performed with immunoSEQ multiplex PCR; in TCRdb, only in-frame clones are kept and a portion is missing. The sample records some 150,000 clones, approximately 90% being singletons. Sequencing was performed on peripheral blood, taken on day 0 of AZD1222 vaccination. This TCR was recovered from an adult in good health. The chain couples TRBV6-5 to TRBJ2-6, with D unclear. CDR3 nucleotides: TGTGCCAGCAGTTACTCTTGGGGGGCCAACGTCCTGACTTTC. Translation gives CASSYSWGANVLTF.